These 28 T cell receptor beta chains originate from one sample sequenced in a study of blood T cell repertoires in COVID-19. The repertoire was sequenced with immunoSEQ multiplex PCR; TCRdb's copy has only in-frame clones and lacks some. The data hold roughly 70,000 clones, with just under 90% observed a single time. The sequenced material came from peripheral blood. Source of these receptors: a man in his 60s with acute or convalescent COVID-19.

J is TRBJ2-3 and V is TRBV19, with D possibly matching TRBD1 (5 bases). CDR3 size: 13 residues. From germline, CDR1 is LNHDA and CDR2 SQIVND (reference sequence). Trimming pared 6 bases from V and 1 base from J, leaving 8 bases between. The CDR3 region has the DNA TGTGCCAGTAGCACAGGTGGCACAGATACGCAGTATTTT. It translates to CASSTGGTDTQYF.

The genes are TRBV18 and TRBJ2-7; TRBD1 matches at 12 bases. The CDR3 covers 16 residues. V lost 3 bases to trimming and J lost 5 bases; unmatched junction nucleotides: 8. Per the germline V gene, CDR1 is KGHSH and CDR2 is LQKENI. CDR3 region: CASSPVGQGATHEQYF. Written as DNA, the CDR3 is TGTGCCAGCTCACCGGTGGGACAGGGGGCGACCCACGAGCAGTACTTC.

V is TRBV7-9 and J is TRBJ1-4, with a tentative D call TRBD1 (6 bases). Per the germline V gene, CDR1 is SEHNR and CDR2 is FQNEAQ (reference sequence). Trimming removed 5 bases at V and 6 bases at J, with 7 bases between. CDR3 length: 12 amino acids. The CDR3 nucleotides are TGTGCCAGCAGCCCAGGGGATGAAAAACTGTTTTTT. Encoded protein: CASSPGDEKLFF.

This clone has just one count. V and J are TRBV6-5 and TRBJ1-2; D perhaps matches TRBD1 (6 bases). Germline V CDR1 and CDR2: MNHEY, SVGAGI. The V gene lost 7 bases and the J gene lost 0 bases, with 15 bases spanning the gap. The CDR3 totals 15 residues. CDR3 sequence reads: CASNRRGLANYGYTF. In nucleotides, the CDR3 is TGTGCCAGCAACCGTAGGGGGTTAGCTAACTATGGCTACACCTTC.

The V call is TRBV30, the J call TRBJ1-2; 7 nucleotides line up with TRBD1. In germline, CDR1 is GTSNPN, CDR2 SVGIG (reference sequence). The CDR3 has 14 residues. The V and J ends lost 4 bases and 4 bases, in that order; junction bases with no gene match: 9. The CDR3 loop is CAWKESGGIYGYTF. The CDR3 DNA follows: TGTGCCTGGAAGGAGTCAGGGGGAATCTATGGCTACACCTTC.

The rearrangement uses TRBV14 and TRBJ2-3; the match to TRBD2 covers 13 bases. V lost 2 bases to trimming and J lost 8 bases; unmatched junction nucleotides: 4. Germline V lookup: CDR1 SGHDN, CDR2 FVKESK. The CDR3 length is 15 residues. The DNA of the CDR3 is TGTGCCAGCAGCCAACCGGGACTAGCGGGGTTTACGCAGTATTTT. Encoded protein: CASSQPGLAGFTQYF.

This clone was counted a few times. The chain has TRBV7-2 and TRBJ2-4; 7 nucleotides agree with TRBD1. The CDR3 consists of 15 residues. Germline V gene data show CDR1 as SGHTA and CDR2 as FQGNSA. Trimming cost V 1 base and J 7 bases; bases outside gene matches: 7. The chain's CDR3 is CASSLGFRGQNIQYF. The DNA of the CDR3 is TGTGCCAGCAGCTTAGGTTTCCGGGGACAGAACATTCAGTACTTC.

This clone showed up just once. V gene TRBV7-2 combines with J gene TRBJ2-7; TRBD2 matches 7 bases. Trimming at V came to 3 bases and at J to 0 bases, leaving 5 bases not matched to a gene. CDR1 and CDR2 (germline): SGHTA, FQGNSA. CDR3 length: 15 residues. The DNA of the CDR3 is TGTGCCAGCAGCTTCTCCGGGACTAACTCCTACGAGCAGTACTTC. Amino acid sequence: CASSFSGTNSYEQYF. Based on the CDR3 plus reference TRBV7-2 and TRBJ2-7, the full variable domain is GAGVSQSPSNKVTEKGKDVELRCDPISGHTALYWYRQSLGQGLEFLIYFQGNSAPDKSGLPSDRFSAERTGGSVSTLTIQRTQQEDSAVYLCASSFSGTNSYEQYFGPGTRLTVT.

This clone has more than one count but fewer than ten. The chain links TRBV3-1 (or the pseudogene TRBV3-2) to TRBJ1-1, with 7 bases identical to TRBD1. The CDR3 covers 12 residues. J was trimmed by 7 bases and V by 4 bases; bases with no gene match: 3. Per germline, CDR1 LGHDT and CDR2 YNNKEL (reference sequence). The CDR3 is CASSPNRGEAFF. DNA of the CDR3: TGTGCCAGCAGCCCTAACAGGGGTGAAGCTTTCTTT.

As DNA, the CDR3 is TGTGCCATCAGTGGCCGGGACACCCTGACCGCTGAAGCTTTCTTT. Protein sequence: CAISGRDTLTAEAFF. This chain links TRBV10-3 with TRBJ1-1; D may be TRBD1 (6 bases). This CDR3 comprises 15 residues. Trimming removed 4 bases at V and 6 bases at J, with 18 bases between. Germline assignment: CDR1 ENHRY and CDR2 SYGVKD.

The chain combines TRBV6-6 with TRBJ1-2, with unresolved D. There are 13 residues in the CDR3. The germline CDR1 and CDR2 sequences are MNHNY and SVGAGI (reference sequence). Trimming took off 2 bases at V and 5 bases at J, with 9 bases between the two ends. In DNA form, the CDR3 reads TGTGCCAGCAGTTACATGGCAGATTATGGCTACACCTTC. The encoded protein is CASSYMADYGYTF.

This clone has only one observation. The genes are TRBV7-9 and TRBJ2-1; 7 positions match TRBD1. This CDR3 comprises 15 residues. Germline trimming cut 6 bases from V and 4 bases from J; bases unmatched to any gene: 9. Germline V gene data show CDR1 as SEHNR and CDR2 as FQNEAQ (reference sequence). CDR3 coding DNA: TGTGCCAGCAGAACCGACAGGGATGTTTACAATGAGCAGTTCTTC. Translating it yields CASRTDRDVYNEQFF.

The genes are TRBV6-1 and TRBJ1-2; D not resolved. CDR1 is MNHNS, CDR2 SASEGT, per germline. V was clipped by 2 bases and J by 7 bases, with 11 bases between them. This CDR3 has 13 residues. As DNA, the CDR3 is TGTGCCAGCAGTGAATTTACAGTTCGTGGCTACACCTTC. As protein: CASSEFTVRGYTF.

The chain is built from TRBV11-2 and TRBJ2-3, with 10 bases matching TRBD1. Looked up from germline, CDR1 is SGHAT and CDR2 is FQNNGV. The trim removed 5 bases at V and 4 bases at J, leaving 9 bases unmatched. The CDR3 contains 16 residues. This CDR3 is CASSLNPGTGADTQYF. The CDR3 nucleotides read TGTGCCAGCAGCCTCAACCCCGGGACAGGGGCAGATACGCAGTATTTT.

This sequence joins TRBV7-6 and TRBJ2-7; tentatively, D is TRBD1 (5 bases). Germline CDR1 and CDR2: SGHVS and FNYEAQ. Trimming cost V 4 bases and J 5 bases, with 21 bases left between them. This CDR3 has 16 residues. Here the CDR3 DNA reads TGTGCCAGCAGCTCCCCCCTAGGACAAAAGGGCCACGAGCAGTACTTC. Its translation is CASSSPLGQKGHEQYF.

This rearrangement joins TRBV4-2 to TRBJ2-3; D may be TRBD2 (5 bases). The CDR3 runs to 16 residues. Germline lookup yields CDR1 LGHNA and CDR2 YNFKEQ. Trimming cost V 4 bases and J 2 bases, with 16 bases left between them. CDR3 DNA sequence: TGTGCCAGCAGCCCCCTGCCCGGACTTACCACAGATACGCAGTATTTT. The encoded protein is CASSPLPGLTTDTQYF.

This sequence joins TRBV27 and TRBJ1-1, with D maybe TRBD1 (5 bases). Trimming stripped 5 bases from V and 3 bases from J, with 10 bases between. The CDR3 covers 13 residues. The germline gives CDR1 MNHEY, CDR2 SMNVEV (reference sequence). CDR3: CASSDRVDTEAFF. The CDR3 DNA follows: TGTGCCAGCAGTGACAGAGTCGACACTGAAGCTTTCTTT.

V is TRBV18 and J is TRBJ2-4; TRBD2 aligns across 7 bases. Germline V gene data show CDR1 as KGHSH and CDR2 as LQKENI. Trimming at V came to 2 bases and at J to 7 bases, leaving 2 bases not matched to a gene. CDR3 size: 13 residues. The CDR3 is CASSPGGGNIQYF. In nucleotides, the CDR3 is TGTGCCAGCTCACCAGGGGGAGGGAACATTCAGTACTTC.

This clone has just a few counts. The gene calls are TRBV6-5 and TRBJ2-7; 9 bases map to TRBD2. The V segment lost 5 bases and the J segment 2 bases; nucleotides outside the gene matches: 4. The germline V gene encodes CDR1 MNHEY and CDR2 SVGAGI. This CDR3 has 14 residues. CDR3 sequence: CASSRSGGAYEQYF. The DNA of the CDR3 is TGTGCCAGCAGTCGTAGCGGGGGTGCCTACGAGCAGTACTTC.

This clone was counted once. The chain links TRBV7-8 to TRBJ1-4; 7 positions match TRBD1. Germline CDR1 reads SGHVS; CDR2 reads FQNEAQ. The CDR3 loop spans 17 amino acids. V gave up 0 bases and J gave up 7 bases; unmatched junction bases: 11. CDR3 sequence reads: CASSLARWGTDFEKLFF. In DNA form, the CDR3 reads TGTGCCAGCAGCTTAGCCAGATGGGGGACAGACTTTGAAAAACTGTTTTTT. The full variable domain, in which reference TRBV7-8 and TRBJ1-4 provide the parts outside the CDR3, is GAGVSQSPRYKVAKRGQDVALRCDPISGHVSLFWYQQALGQGPEFLTYFQNEAQLDKSGLPSDRFFAERPEGSVSTLKIQRTQQEDSAVYLCASSLARWGTDFEKLFFGSGTQLSVL.

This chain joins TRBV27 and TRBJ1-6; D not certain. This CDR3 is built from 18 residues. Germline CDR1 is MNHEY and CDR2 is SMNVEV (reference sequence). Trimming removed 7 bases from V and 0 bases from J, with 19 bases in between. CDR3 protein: CASTPWAPIGSYNSPLHF. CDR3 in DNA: TGTGCCAGCACTCCCTGGGCCCCAATCGGCTCCTATAATTCACCCCTCCACTTT.

CDR3 DNA sequence: TGTGCCAGTAGTCCTGACAGAGCCTACGAGCAGTACTTC. Its translation: CASSPDRAYEQYF. The chain joins TRBV19 to TRBJ2-7, with D tentatively TRBD1 (5 bases). This CDR3 comprises 13 residues. The V gene's germline CDR1 is LNHDA and CDR2 SQIVND (reference sequence). With 5 bases removed from V and 2 bases from J, the gap between germline ends came to 10 bases.

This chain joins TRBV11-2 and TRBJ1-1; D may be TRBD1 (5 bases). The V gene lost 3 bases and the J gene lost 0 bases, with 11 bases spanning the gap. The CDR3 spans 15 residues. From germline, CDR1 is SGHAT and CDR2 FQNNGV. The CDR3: CASSFRVRMNTEAFF. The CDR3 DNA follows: TGTGCCAGCAGCTTCAGGGTTAGGATGAACACTGAAGCTTTCTTT. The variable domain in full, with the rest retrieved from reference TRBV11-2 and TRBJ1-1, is EAGVAQSPRYKIIEKRQSVAFWCNPISGHATLYWYQQILGQGPKLLIQFQNNGVVDDSQLPKDRFSAERLKGVDSTLKIQPAKLEDSAVYLCASSFRVRMNTEAFFGQGTRLTVV.

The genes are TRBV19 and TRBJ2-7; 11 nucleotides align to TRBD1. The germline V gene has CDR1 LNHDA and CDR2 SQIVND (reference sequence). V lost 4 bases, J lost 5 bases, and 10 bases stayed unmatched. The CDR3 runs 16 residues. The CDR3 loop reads CASSTSRTGGFNEQYF. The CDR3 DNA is TGTGCCAGTAGTACTTCAAGGACAGGGGGCTTCAACGAGCAGTACTTC.

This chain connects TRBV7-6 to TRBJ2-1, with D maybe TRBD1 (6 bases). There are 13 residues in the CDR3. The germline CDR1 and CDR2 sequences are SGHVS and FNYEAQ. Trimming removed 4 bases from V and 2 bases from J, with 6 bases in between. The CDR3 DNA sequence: TGTGCCAGCAGCTCAGGGGCCTACAATGAGCAGTTCTTC. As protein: CASSSGAYNEQFF. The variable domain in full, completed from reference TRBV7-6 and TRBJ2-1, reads GAGVSQSPRYKVTKRGQDVALRCDPISGHVSLYWYRQALGQGPEFLTYFNYEAQQDKSGLPNDRFSAERPEGSISTLTIQRTEQRDSAMYRCASSSGAYNEQFFGPGTRLTVL.

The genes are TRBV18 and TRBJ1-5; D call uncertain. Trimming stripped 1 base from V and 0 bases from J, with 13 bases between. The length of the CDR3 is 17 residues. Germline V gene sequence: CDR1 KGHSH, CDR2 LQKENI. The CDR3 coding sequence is TGTGCCAGCTCACCACTGCAGGTACAACCTAGCAATCAGCCCCAGCATTTT. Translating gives CASSPLQVQPSNQPQHF.

As DNA, the CDR3 is TGTGCCACCAGCAGAGCCCCGGGACAAGGGGTTCACTATGGCTACACCTTC. Amino acids: CATSRAPGQGVHYGYTF. The J gene is TRBJ1-2, the V gene TRBV15; TRBD1 might be the D (6 bases). The CDR3 is 17 residues long. Looked up from germline, CDR1 is LNHNV and CDR2 is YYDKDF (reference sequence). V was clipped by 1 base and J by 3 bases, with 18 bases between them.

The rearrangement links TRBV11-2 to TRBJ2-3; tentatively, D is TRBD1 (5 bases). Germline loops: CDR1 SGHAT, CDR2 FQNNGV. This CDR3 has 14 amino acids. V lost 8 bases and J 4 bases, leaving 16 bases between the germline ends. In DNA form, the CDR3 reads TGTGCCAGCCGTAGGGGTGGATTACCAGATACGCAGTATTTT. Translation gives CASRRGGLPDTQYF.